This TCR beta chain came from a study of T-cell memory formation after mild COVID-19. The study, taken as a whole, reports: Cross-reactive memory appears to have joined, as suggested by some responding clones showing up in pre-infection memory. Clones that contracted from day 15 to 85 had balanced CD4/CD8; later expanders were CD4+ biased.

5'RACE primed at constant segments yielded TCR alpha and TCR beta cDNA libraries bearing sample barcodes and UMIs. One entry per CDR3 protein, called by TCRdb with MiXCR from the 5' RACE reads. The table records about half a million distinct CDR3 sequences, 15% to 20% of them present only once. V shed 4 bases, J shed 3 bases, and the junction held 8 bases outside the gene matches. The CDR3 spans 15 residues. Looked up from germline, CDR1 is LGHNA and CDR2 is YNFKEQ. On this clonotype: Its antigen is currently unknown.

V gene TRBV4-2 combines with J gene TRBJ1-2; 7 bases agree with TRBD1. The origin of this receptor is an adult woman who had mild COVID-19 (a few samples of this study predate the infection). Cell type and time point are not known. What was sequenced was PBMCs or a T cell subset sorted from them (not recorded which). The CDR3 DNA reads as TGTGCCAGCAGCCCTTTCCGACAGGGTTACTATGGCTACACCTTC. Protein sequence: CASSPFRQGYYGYTF.